This paragraph covers one T cell receptor beta chain sequence. The sample belongs to a study of shared clonotypes between healthy human individuals. Trimming took off 6 bases at V and 1 base at J, with 4 bases between the two ends. CDR1 is ENHRY and CDR2 is SYGVKD in the germline V gene. There are 12 residues in the CDR3. For each subset, genomic DNA was distributed in equal portions over several immunoSEQ plates. Produced via immunoSEQ multiplex PCR; TCRdb's table is partial and in-frame only. The sample consists of nearly 1 million clones, over 60% of them appearing once. All donors were Caucasian adults living in Nashville, Tennessee.

The TCR originated in a man younger than 30 in good health. Source material: memory CD4+ T cells sorted from blood. Subset noted: CD45RA-negative fraction. This chain connects TRBV10-3 to TRBJ1-3, with unresolved D. In DNA form, the CDR3 reads TGTGCCATCAGCGGTTCTGGAAACACCATATATTTT. Amino acid sequence: CAISGSGNTIYF.